This T cell receptor beta chain was profiled in a study of circulating CD8 cells and anti-PD-1 response in melanoma. Study at large: Nivolumab was given intravenously at 3 mg/kg every 2 weeks. Responders had complete or partial responses; non-responders had stable or progressive disease.

TCR libraries were prepared from approximately 15 ng of total RNA with the QIAseq Immune Repertoire TCR panel. TCRdb re-called the reads with MiXCR, one entry per CDR3 protein. Of fewer than 2,000 distinct CDR3 sequences listed, 6% to 7% were seen once; the top ten hold roughly 8.5%. The CDR3 has 11 amino acids. CDR1 and CDR2 (germline): MNHEY, SMNVEV (reference sequence). The V gene lost 7 bases and the J gene lost 12 bases, with 14 bases spanning the gap. This clonotype is medium-sized by share. The antigen remains unidentified. Sorting of live CD3+CD8+TCRalphabeta+ cells by PD-1 and/or TIGIT gave four subsets. Study results and caveats: Tumor reactivity was tested by peptide assays on expanded sorted subsets. Diversity ranked highest in DNEG and lowest in TIGIT subsets.

Sequencing used CD8+ T cells from PBMCs, obtained at baseline or after one month of anti-PD-1 therapy (not recorded which). This rearrangement joins TRBV27 to TRBJ2-3; D might be TRBD1 or TRBD2, each matching 5 bases. The clonotype was recovered from a human donor with melanoma. CDR3 protein: CASTRGTDQYF. Written as DNA, the CDR3 is TGTGCCAGCACCCGAGGGACGGATCAGTATTTT.